This T cell receptor beta chain was obtained from a study of graft-versus-host responses after intestinal transplantation. At the level of the study: The study gave all recipients anti-thymocyte globulin induction, then tacrolimus and steroids for approximately 3 years.

On this clone: The antigen remains undetermined.

Per the germline V gene, CDR1 is GTSNPN and CDR2 is SVGIG (reference sequence). The CDR3 loop spans 13 amino acids. V shed 1 base and J 15 bases; nucleotides not matched to a gene: 12. Study outcomes and limitations: Circulating GvH clone levels at their peak were associated with HvG declines (early post-transplant).

The repertoire was sequenced with immunoSEQ multiplex PCR; TCRdb's copy has only in-frame clones and lacks some. In the table there are about 39,000 clones, just under 90% of which are singletons. The clonotype comes from a human patient who received an intestinal transplant, so some T cells may come from the graft donor. This sample comprised PBMCs, obtained 267 days after transplant. The V and J genes are TRBV30 and TRBJ2-4; 7 bases align to TRBD1. CDR3 sequence: CAWSDSRQGLRYF. The CDR3 DNA follows: TGTGCCTGGAGTGACTCAAGACAGGGTCTTAGGTACTTC.